One sample yielded the 10 T cell receptor beta chains listed below, sequenced in a study of human T cells and chemical hapten exposure. Indicated time point: pre-sensitization, week 0. Treatment given: therapeutic diphenylcyclopropenone sensitization with weekly scalp DPC. TCRdb processed the RACE reads anew with MiXCR; each CDR3 protein has one entry. In the table there are roughly 38,000 distinct CDR3 sequences, approximately 13% of which are singletons. The input for sequencing was whole blood, taken in connection with sensitization to the hapten diphenylcyclopropenone (DPC). Receptors originate from a woman aged 25 to 39 with alopecia areata. Some clones in this sample may be carry-over from other donors' samples.

This clonotype was seen repeatedly, ten times or more. CDR3: CSATGLAGGWGYNEQFF. The CDR3 nucleotides are TGCAGTGCTACTGGACTAGCGGGAGGTTGGGGCTACAATGAGCAGTTCTTC. This chain joins TRBV20-1 and TRBJ2-1; 14 bases align to TRBD2. This CDR3 comprises 17 residues. V gave up 4 bases and J gave up 3 bases; unmatched junction bases: 8. From germline, CDR1 is DFQATT and CDR2 SNEGSKA (reference sequence).

The V and J genes are TRBV20-1 and TRBJ1-1; 7 bases line up with TRBD1. The V gene end was trimmed by 2 bases and the J gene end by 6 bases; junction bases not matched to a gene: 9. The V gene's germline CDR1 is DFQATT and CDR2 SNEGSKA (reference sequence). CDR3 size: 14 residues. In DNA, the CDR3 is TGCAGTGCTAGAAGGACACCCGGGACAGCTGAAGCTTTCTTT. Its translation: CSARRTPGTAEAFF.

In this sample, this clonotype turned up many times. The chain employs TRBV20-1 and TRBJ2-1; tentatively, D is TRBD2 (5 bases). The CDR3 consists of 12 residues. Trimming removed 3 bases from V and 9 bases from J, with 12 bases in between. In germline, CDR1 is DFQATT, CDR2 SNEGSKA (reference sequence). The CDR3 coding sequence is TGCAGTGCTAGGCCTAGCATCGGTGAGCAGTTCTTC. Residues: CSARPSIGEQFF.

This clonotype was detected many times. The genes are TRBV18 and TRBJ1-6, with D unresolved. The CDR3 is 14 amino acids. Germline V gives CDR1 KGHSH, CDR2 LQKENI. Trimming stripped 6 bases from V and 11 bases from J, with 17 bases between. CDR3 in DNA: TGTGCCAGCTCGCTAACAGATTCCCTTGCACCCCTCCACTTT. It specifies CASSLTDSLAPLHF.

V and J are TRBV9 and TRBJ2-1; 8 nucleotides align to TRBD1. In germline, CDR1 is SGDLS, CDR2 YYNGEE. The CDR3 covers 16 residues. J lost 4 bases, V lost 4 bases, and 10 bases had no gene match. The CDR3, as DNA: TGTGCCAGCAGCTCCCCCCAGGGGGCGGGATACAATGAGCAGTTCTTC. Translating it yields CASSSPQGAGYNEQFF.

The V gene is TRBV28, the J gene TRBJ1-4, with 8 bases matching TRBD1. The CDR3 runs 11 residues. The germline V gene encodes CDR1 MDHEN and CDR2 SYDVKM. V lost 6 bases and J lost 12; bases outside the gene matches: 3. CDR3 loop: CASRGQDELFF. The CDR3, as DNA: TGTGCCAGCAGGGGACAGGACGAACTGTTTTTT.

Ten or more counts support this clonotype. Written as DNA, the CDR3 is TGTGCCAGCAGCTTAGCACACCCCCAAGAGACCCAGTACTTC. Protein sequence: CASSLAHPQETQYF. The chain is built from TRBV7-6 and TRBJ2-5; D not certain. This CDR3 is built from 14 residues. With 0 bases removed from V and 1 base from J, the gap between germline ends came to 6 bases. CDR1 and CDR2 (germline): SGHVS, FNYEAQ.

The V gene is TRBV29-1, the J gene TRBJ1-5, with 10 bases matching TRBD1. The J segment lost 3 bases and the V segment lost 6 bases, leaving 2 bases of the junction unmatched. CDR3 size: 13 residues. CDR1 SQVTM and CDR2 ANQGSEA come from the germline V gene. The CDR3 sequence: CSVGTGVNQPQHF. CDR3 sequence (DNA): TGCAGCGTCGGGACAGGGGTCAATCAGCCCCAGCATTTT.

In its sample, this clonotype was seen many times. The chain recombines TRBV28 with TRBJ1-4; the D is unclear. Per the germline V gene, CDR1 is MDHEN and CDR2 is SYDVKM. The CDR3 covers 12 residues. With 6 bases removed from V and 8 bases from J, the gap between germline ends came to 10 bases. CDR3 residues: CASSNSGEKLFF. DNA of the CDR3: TGTGCCAGCAGCAACAGCGGAGAAAAACTGTTTTTT.

This clonotype was observed many times. This chain connects TRBV2 to TRBJ2-1; 7 nucleotides match TRBD2. With V trimmed by 3 bases and J by 6 bases, 14 bases remained unmatched. There are 17 residues in the CDR3. Germline CDR1 SNHLY, CDR2 FYNNEI. This CDR3 is CASSDLGPGLGRNEQFF. In DNA, the CDR3 is TGTGCCAGCAGTGATCTAGGACCCGGACTAGGTCGCAATGAGCAGTTCTTC.